This T cell receptor beta chain came from a study of PD-1 blockade in mismatch repair-deficient tumors. This clone appeared a few times. Sequenced by immunoSEQ multiplex PCR; TCRdb stores in-frame clones only, minus some. The table has some 4,000 clones, 60% to 85% seen once. The germline V gene has CDR1 MDHEN and CDR2 SYDVKM. V lost 5 bases to trimming and J lost 4 bases; unmatched junction nucleotides: 14. The length of the CDR3 is 17 residues. The time point denotes: archival surgical resection tumor tissue. The three responders' tumors were archival surgical resection specimens. This chain links TRBV28 with TRBJ2-7; 10 bases are a match to TRBD1. The sequencing here drew on primary tumor tissue, taken from a patient treated with pembrolizumab. The TCR sequence derives from an adult with mismatch repair-deficient cancer. The CDR3 here is CASSALGGQGIRYEQYF. The CDR3 DNA sequence: TGTGCCAGCAGTGCTTTGGGGGGACAGGGGATTCGATACGAGCAGTACTTC.